This TCR beta chain is from a study of shared clonotypes between healthy human individuals. Naive CD8 isolation took CD45RO-negative cells positively selected for CCR7 and excluded terminally differentiated effector memory CD45RA+ cells. Note on this clone: The antigen remains unidentified.

TCRdb keeps only in-frame clones here, not all; method: immunoSEQ multiplex PCR. The table lists about 2.1 million clones, around 95% of them singletons. Germline V gives CDR1 SEHNR, CDR2 FQNEAQ (reference sequence). Trimming took 1 base from V and 9 from J; bases not matched to a gene: 12. CDR3 size: 17 residues. Whole-study results and caveats: Clonotypes that were shared across a handful of donors made up approximately 5.1% of naive CD4 clonotypes.

V and J are TRBV7-9 and TRBJ2-3; 11 bases are a match to TRBD1. The sequence came from a man younger than 30 in good health. Some clones in this sample may be carry-over from other donors' samples. Material for sequencing was naive CD8+ T cells from PBMCs. The CDR3 here is CASSLGLFGQGAKTQYF. CDR3 in DNA: TGTGCCAGCAGCTTAGGGTTGTTCGGACAGGGGGCGAAGACGCAGTATTTT.